This T cell receptor beta chain was retrieved from a study of T cell repertoires in cytomegalovirus infection. The wider study: Public TCR beta signatures indicated both CMV infection and matching HLA type.

V gave up 5 bases and J gave up 3 bases, with 10 bases separating them. Germline V lookup: CDR1 LNHDA, CDR2 SQIVND (reference sequence). This CDR3 is built from 14 residues. One entry per CDR3 protein results from TCRdb running MiXCR on the reads. In the table there are 680,000 or so distinct CDR3 sequences, roughly a third of which are singletons. This receptor was taken from a human donor in good health (CMV status not recorded). Some clones in this sample may be carry-over from other donors' samples. The rearrangement uses TRBV19 and TRBJ2-2; TRBD1 might be the D (6 bases). Sequenced material: PBMCs. The CDR3 here is CASSLPGDTGELFF. CDR3 coding DNA: TGTGCCAGTAGTTTACCAGGGGACACCGGGGAGCTGTTTTTT.